The clone carrying this TCR beta chain was observed a few times. Its specificity is unknown. The data originate from a study of blood T cells in healthy people across ages. Regarding the study as a whole: Greater diversity and more naive CD4+ cells were seen in long-lived donors than in aged donors.

A J-beta primer mix and a sample-barcoded 5' primer were used in a second PCR of about 7 to 12 cycles. All samples gave at least 2.5 million CDR3-containing paired-end reads. TCRdb called the 5' RACE reads again in MiXCR, with one record for every CDR3 protein. This sample yields 750,000 to 950,000 distinct CDR3 sequences, of which roughly 25% are seen a single time; around 3% belongs to the top ten. The CDR3 has 13 residues. The ends were cut back, 6 bases at V and 2 bases at J, with 10 bases in the middle. Per germline, CDR1 SGHRS and CDR2 YFSETQ. These data also featured in a second study, about T cells of mothers and their children. That source reports: Researchers found no T cell clones that were persistent and microchimeric.

The source material was blood. This receptor was identified in a boy between 10 and 17 years old in good health. This chain connects TRBV5-1 to TRBJ2-3, with a possible D match to TRBD2 (5 bases). The CDR3 loop reads CASTRGTTDTQYF. The CDR3 coding sequence is TGCGCCAGCACTCGGGGAACCACAGATACGCAGTATTTT.